Sequencing of this TCR beta chain was carried out in a study of blood T cell repertoires in COVID-19. Study overall: Some COVID-19 samples were acute and others convalescent; all came from the United States, Italy and Spain. The cDNA or gDNA used as material had been derived from T cells, B-cell-depleted T cells, or PBMCs.

In the study's own analysis: Amplifying reference gene primers gave estimates of nucleated cell counts. The table came from immunoSEQ multiplex PCR; TCRdb's copy has only in-frame clones and leaves some out. V, J and clone size reflect that table, while D and trimming were determined from the DNA. The sample consists of around 700,000 clones, around 90% of them appearing once. The CDR3 has 15 amino acids. Germline V gene lookup returns CDR1 MNHEY and CDR2 SMNVEV (reference sequence). The trim removed 6 bases at V and 6 bases at J, leaving 11 bases unmatched. The chain is built from TRBV27 and TRBJ1-2, with 9 positions matching TRBD1. The material sequenced was peripheral blood. The sequence derives from a woman younger than 35 with acute or convalescent COVID-19. The CDR3 DNA follows: TGTGCCAGCAGAGGTAATACCGGACAGGGGAATGGCTACACCTTC. It is translated as CASRGNTGQGNGYTF.